The rows below give T cell receptor beta chains drawn from one sample of a study of cytomegalovirus exposure and HLA in healthy donors. TCRdb keeps only in-frame clones here, not all; method: immunoSEQ multiplex PCR. The sample comprises some 110,000 clones, about 80% of which are singletons, and almost 3% rests with the top ten. Material: PBMCs. The source is a woman in her late teens or twenties in good health and CMV-seropositive. Each CDR3 is given with its conserved first and last residue. Each record gives: clone size, V gene, CDR3 length, J gene, D gene, CDR3 protein, CDR3 DNA. D genes are given only for firm matches. For some rows the clone size is stated as once, few or many, or as a class when expanded; others skip it.

>.|TRBV7-9|16|TRBJ1-5|.
CASSPTDWYGNQPQHF
TGTGCCAGCAGCCCGACGGACTGGTACGGCAATCAGCCCCAGCATTTT
>.|TRBV2|15|TRBJ2-3|.
CASSEAFGGADTQYF
TGTGCCAGCAGTGAAGCTTTCGGAGGTGCAGATACGCAGTATTTT
>.|TRBV27|14|TRBJ1-5|TRBD1
CASTPRQGDQPQHF
TGTGCCAGCACCCCTCGACAGGGGGACCAGCCCCAGCATTTT
>once|TRBV6-6|15|TRBJ1-4|TRBD1
CASSYSGQGEGKLFF
TGTGCCAGCAGTTACTCGGGACAGGGAGAAGGAAAACTGTTTTTT
>.|TRBV4-2|15|TRBJ2-1|TRBD2
CASSQGPREAGEQFF
TGTGCCAGCAGCCAAGGGCCCCGAGAAGCGGGAGAGCAGTTCTTC
>.|TRBV5-1|17|TRBJ2-1|.
CASSFNRDLSSYNEQFF
TGCGCCAGCAGCTTTAACCGGGATCTGAGCTCCTACAATGAGCAGTTCTTC
>.|TRBV7-6|17|TRBJ2-3|TRBD1
CASSLEDRGESTDTQYF
TGTGCCAGCAGCTTAGAGGACAGGGGAGAAAGCACAGATACGCAGTATTTT
>.|TRBV28|12|TRBJ1-4|.
CASSSGSLELFF
TGTGCCAGCAGCTCCGGGTCTTTGGAACTGTTTTTT
>.|TRBV7-6|13|TRBJ1-3|.
CASSLSRENTIYF
TGTGCCAGCAGCTTGTCGAGGGAGAACACCATATATTTT
>.|TRBV4-1|16|TRBJ1-2|.
CASSPRQFPANYGYTF
TGCGCCAGCAGCCCGAGACAGTTTCCTGCTAACTATGGCTACACCTTC
>.|TRBV10-3|15|TRBJ2-2|TRBD1
CAIKDRGRNTGELFF
TGTGCCATCAAGGACAGGGGGAGAAACACCGGGGAGCTGTTTTTT
>few|TRBV10-3|14|TRBJ2-5|.
CAISEGGIQETQYF
TGTGCCATCAGTGAGGGCGGGATCCAAGAGACCCAGTACTTC
>.|TRBV13|15|TRBJ2-1|TRBD2
CASSRTSLGYNEQFF
TGTGCCAGCAGCCGGACTAGCTTGGGGTACAATGAGCAGTTCTTC
>.|TRBV4-1|15|TRBJ1-4|TRBD1
CASSQGDRANEKLFF
TGCGCCAGCAGCCAAGGTGACAGGGCGAATGAAAAACTGTTTTTT
>.|TRBV6-6|11|TRBJ1-2|.
CASRQRAGYTF
TGTGCCAGCAGGCAGAGGGCTGGCTACACCTTC
>.|TRBV7-9|14|TRBJ1-1|.
CASSPRRGISEAFF
TGTGCCAGCAGCCCCAGACGGGGGATATCTGAAGCTTTCTTT
>.|TRBV27|15|TRBJ2-3|TRBD1
CASSLLQGLADTQYF
TGTGCCAGCAGTTTACTACAGGGGCTCGCAGATACGCAGTATTTT
>.|TRBV6-6|14|TRBJ2-1|TRBD2
CASRLAGALGEQFF
TGTGCCAGCAGGCTAGCGGGTGCCCTCGGTGAGCAGTTCTTC
>.|TRBV2|14|TRBJ2-7|.
CASTERVASYEQYF
TGTGCCAGCACCGAGCGGGTGGCCTCCTACGAGCAGTACTTC
>.|TRBV5-4|14|TRBJ2-2|TRBD2
CASHTSGSPGELFF
TGTGCCAGCCATACTAGCGGGAGTCCCGGGGAGCTGTTTTTT
>.|TRBV19|15|TRBJ1-2|.
CASTPPGPRVYGYTF
TGTGCCAGTACCCCACCTGGACCGAGGGTATATGGCTACACCTTC
>.|TRBV5-1|17|TRBJ2-5|TRBD1
CASSLTPGTGVQETQYF
TGCGCCAGCAGCTTGACACCCGGGACAGGGGTCCAAGAGACCCAGTACTTC
>.|TRBV7-9|17|TRBJ1-4|.
CASSKSLGGGEDEKLFF
TGTGCCAGCAGCAAAAGCCTCGGGGGGGGCGAAGATGAAAAACTGTTTTTT
>.|TRBV5-1|15|TRBJ2-7|TRBD2
CASSFGTSEQYEQYF
TGCGCCAGCAGCTTCGGGACTAGCGAACAGTACGAGCAGTACTTC
>few|TRBV5-1|14|TRBJ2-5|.
CASSRSSNQETQYF
TGCGCCAGCAGCCGGTCCTCAAACCAAGAGACCCAGTACTTC
>few|TRBV2|13|TRBJ1-2|TRBD1
CASRAQGSGGYTF
TGTGCCAGCAGAGCACAGGGGTCCGGTGGCTACACCTTC
>.|TRBV7-9|15|TRBJ2-2|TRBD1
CASSRTGVITGELFF
TGTGCCAGCAGCCGGACAGGGGTGATAACCGGGGAGCTGTTTTTT
>.|TRBV6-5|14|TRBJ1-2|TRBD1
CASSRGTEDYGYTF
TGTGCCAGCAGTAGAGGGACAGAAGACTATGGCTACACCTTC
>.|TRBV2|15|TRBJ1-5|.
CASSEDRASNQPQHF
TGTGCCAGCAGTGAAGACAGGGCCAGCAATCAGCCCCAGCATTTT
>.|TRBV27|14|TRBJ2-7|TRBD1
CASSFDRETYEQYF
TGTGCCAGCAGTTTTGACAGGGAGACATACGAGCAGTACTTC
>.|TRBV6-5|15|TRBJ2-7|.
CASSPPGTEEGEQYF
TGTGCCAGCAGTCCACCCGGGACTGAAGAGGGCGAGCAGTACTTC
>.|TRBV5-1|16|TRBJ2-7|TRBD1
CASSLANDRGGYEQYF
TGCGCCAGCAGCTTGGCAAACGACAGGGGTGGCTACGAGCAGTACTTC
>.|TRBV27|16|TRBJ1-5|TRBD1
CASSSRTGASNQPQHF
TGTGCCAGCAGTTCTAGGACAGGGGCGAGCAATCAGCCCCAGCATTTT